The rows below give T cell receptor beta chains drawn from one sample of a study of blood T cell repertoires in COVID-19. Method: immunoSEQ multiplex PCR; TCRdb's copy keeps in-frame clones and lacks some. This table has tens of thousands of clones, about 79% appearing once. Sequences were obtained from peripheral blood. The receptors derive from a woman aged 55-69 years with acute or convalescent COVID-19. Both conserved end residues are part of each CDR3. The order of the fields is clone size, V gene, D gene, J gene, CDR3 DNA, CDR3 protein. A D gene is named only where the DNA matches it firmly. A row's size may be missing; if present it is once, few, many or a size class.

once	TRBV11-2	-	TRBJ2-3	TGTGCCAGCAGCTTAGAAGTCAGGGAGGTTTGGGCTCCGCAGTATTTT	CASSLEVREVWAPQYF
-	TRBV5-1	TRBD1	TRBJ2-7	TGCGCCAGCAGCCCAGGGGGGACAGGGCGCTACGAGCAGTACTTC	CASSPGGTGRYEQYF
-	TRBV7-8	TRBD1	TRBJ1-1	TGTGCCAGCAGCCCGAGACAGGGCACCTCCGAAGCTTTCTTT	CASSPRQGTSEAFF
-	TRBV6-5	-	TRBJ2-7	TGTGCCAGCAGTTACTCCGGGGAGTGGGACGAGCAGTACTTC	CASSYSGEWDEQYF
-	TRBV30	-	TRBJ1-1	TGTGCCTGGAGTGAATCTGGGAGAGGTCCGGGCTTT	CAWSESGRGPGF
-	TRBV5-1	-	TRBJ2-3	TGCGCCAGCAGCACTTCTAGCGCCGCAGATACGCAGTATTTT	CASSTSSAADTQYF
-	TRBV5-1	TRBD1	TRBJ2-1	TGCGCCAGCAGCTTGCAACCGGGACAGGGGAGCAATGAGCAGTTCTTC	CASSLQPGQGSNEQFF
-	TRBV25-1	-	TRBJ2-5	TGTGCCAGCAGCCCCTACGGGGAGACCCAGTACTTC	CASSPYGETQYF
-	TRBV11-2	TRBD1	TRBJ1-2	TGTGCCAGCAGCTTAGAGGCAGGGGGGCGGGGCTACACCTTC	CASSLEAGGRGYTF
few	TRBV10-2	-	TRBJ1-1	TGCGCCAGCAGTGAGGTGGGGCGCGAGGCTGAAGCTTTCTTT	CASSEVGREAEAFF
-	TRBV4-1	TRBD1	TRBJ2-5	TGCGCCAGCAGCCGTTTGGAGCAGGGGGCAAGGGAGACCCAGTACTTC	CASSRLEQGARETQYF
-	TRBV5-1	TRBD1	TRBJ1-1	TGCGCCAGCAGCTTGGAAGGGACAGGGATACATGAAGCTTTCTTT	CASSLEGTGIHEAFF
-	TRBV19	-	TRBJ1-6	TGTGCCAGTAGTATGAACGCCGGGACACCCCTCCACTTT	CASSMNAGTPLHF
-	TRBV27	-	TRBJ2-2	TGTGCCAGCAGTTACTCGATTACGACAGTAAACACCGGGGAGCTGTTTTTT	CASSYSITTVNTGELFF
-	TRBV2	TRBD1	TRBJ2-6	TGTGCCAGCAGTGAAGGACAGGGCACTGGGGCCAACGTCCTGACTTTC	CASSEGQGTGANVLTF
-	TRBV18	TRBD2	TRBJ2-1	TGTGCCAGCTCCCCCGGGACTACCTCCGATGAGCAGTTCTTC	CASSPGTTSDEQFF
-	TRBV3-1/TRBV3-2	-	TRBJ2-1	TGTGCCAGCAGCCAAGGAGGCTGGGTCGGAGATGAGCAGTTCTTC	CASSQGGWVGDEQFF
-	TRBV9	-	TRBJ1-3	TGTGCCAGCAGCACCCATTCAGGCTCTGGAAACACCATATATTTT	CASSTHSGSGNTIYF
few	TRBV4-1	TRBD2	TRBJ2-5	TGCGCCAGCAGCCAAGGTGGGGGGGGACCCCAAGAGACCCAGTACTTC	CASSQGGGGPQETQYF
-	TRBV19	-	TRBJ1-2	TGTGCCAGTAGTATCGCAGAGGGCGGCTACACCTTC	CASSIAEGGYTF
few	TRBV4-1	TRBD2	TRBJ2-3	TGCGCCAGCAGCCTTATAGCGGGGGCGACAGATACGCAGTATTTT	CASSLIAGATDTQYF
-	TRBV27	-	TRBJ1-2	TGTGCCAGCAGTTTACAGGGCTACACCTTC	CASSLQGYTF
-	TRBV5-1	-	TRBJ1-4	TGCGCCAGCAGATCACAGGGACCTAATGAAAAACTGTTTTTT	CASRSQGPNEKLFF
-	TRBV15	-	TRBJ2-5	TGTGCCACCAGCAGGGGGGGGCAGGAGACCCAGTACTTC	CATSRGGQETQYF
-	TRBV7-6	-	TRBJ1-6	TGTGCCAGCAGCTCGAACATGGATTCACCCCTCCACTTT	CASSSNMDSPLHF
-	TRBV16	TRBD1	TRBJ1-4	TGTGCCAGCAGCCCCGACAGGGGACGAGAAAAACTGTTTTTT	CASSPDRGREKLFF